Each of the 32 T cell receptor beta chains below was sequenced from the same sample in a study of long-term antiretroviral therapy in people with HIV (dated by TCRdb to about 2022). Sequencing of the TRB variable region was done with the immunoSEQ hsTCRB v3.0 assay at survey level resolution. As stored in TCRdb, this immuneACCESS dataset retains in-frame rearrangements with V and J assigned. A fraction of the clones does not appear; measured against another copy, unresolved V genes explain less than half of the discrepancy, and the remainder lacks a known reason. This sample has roughly 44,000 clones in its table, and roughly 95% of those were observed once. About 2.6% of the sample comes from the top ten. The starting material was unsorted PBMCs, obtained 3.7 years after starting antiretroviral therapy. These receptors were taken from a woman aged 45 to 65 with HIV.

The gene calls are TRBV13 and TRBJ1-6; a weak D match, TRBD1 (6 bases). V was trimmed by 10 bases and J by 4 bases, leaving 14 bases between them. The CDR3 contains 14 residues. In germline, CDR1 is PRHDT, CDR2 FYEKMQ (reference sequence). CDR3 nucleotides: TGTGCCACCACGCTAGGACAGTATAATTCACCCCTCCACTTT. Amino acid sequence: CATTLGQYNSPLHF.

The V and J genes are TRBV6-5 and TRBJ1-3; D uncertain. Trimming left V 4 bases short and J 0 bases short, with 7 bases between. The CDR3 runs 14 residues. Germline V gene lookup returns CDR1 MNHEY and CDR2 SVGAGI. The CDR3 DNA follows: TGTGCCAGCAGTTCAGCGGTCTCTGGAAACACCATATATTTT. Its translation is CASSSAVSGNTIYF.

This chain uses TRBV6-5 with TRBJ1-1, with 7 bases matching TRBD1. Germline loops: CDR1 MNHEY, CDR2 SVGAGI. Trimming cost V 7 bases and J 0 bases; bases outside gene matches: 5. This CDR3 has 14 residues. For the CDR3, the DNA is TGTGCCAGCAACGACGGACAGGTGAACACTGAAGCTTTCTTT. This encodes CASNDGQVNTEAFF.

The chain recombines TRBV9 with TRBJ1-2; D is undetermined. The CDR3 covers 11 residues. The germline V and J ends were trimmed by 1 base and 7 bases, with 5 bases remaining between them. Germline V CDR1 and CDR2: SGDLS, YYNGEE. In DNA, the CDR3 is TGTGCCAGCAGCGTACCAGGTGGCTACACCTTC. Its translation is CASSVPGGYTF.

This clone was seen a few times. The CDR3 bases are TGTGCCAGCAGCGATTCCGGGACGGAGAATTCACCCCTCCACTTT. Translated, it gives CASSDSGTENSPLHF. This rearrangement joins TRBV7-3 to TRBJ1-6; the D gene is possibly TRBD1 (5 bases). The CDR3 runs 15 residues. Germline V gene sequence: CDR1 SGHTA, CDR2 FQGTGA. Trimming took off 5 bases at V and 7 bases at J, with 15 bases between the two ends.

The chain is built from TRBV5-4 and TRBJ2-5; tentatively, D is TRBD1 or TRBD2 (5 bases each). Germline V gives CDR1 SGHNT, CDR2 YYREEE (reference sequence). The CDR3 totals 13 residues. V was clipped by 3 bases and J by 4 bases, with 10 bases between them. CDR3 in amino acids: CASSSGPSETQYF. The CDR3 DNA reads TGTGCCAGCAGCTCGGGACCTTCAGAGACCCAGTACTTC. The full variable domain, completed using reference TRBV5-4 and TRBJ2-5, is ETGVTQSPTHLIKTRGQQVTLRCSSQSGHNTVSWYQQALGQGPQFIFQYYREEENGRGNFPPRFSGLQFPNYSSELNVNALELDDSALYLCASSSGPSETQYFGPGTRLLVL.

This clone occurred once. The V gene is TRBV30, the J gene TRBJ1-1; the D gene is possibly TRBD1 (5 bases). The length of the CDR3 is 12 residues. Trimming removed 1 base from V and 6 bases from J, with 9 bases in between. Germline-derived CDR1 and CDR2 are GTSNPN and SVGIG (reference sequence). CDR3 residues: CAWSAAGAEAFF. CDR3 nucleotide sequence: TGTGCCTGGAGTGCTGCGGGGGCTGAAGCTTTCTTT. Full variable domain (rest looked up from reference TRBV30 and TRBJ1-1): SQTIHQWPATLVQPVGSPLSLECTVEGTSNPNLYWYRQAAGRGLQLLFYSVGIGQISSEVPQNLSASRPQDRQFILSSKKLLLSDSGFYLCAWSAAGAEAFFGQGTRLTVV.

This clone was counted only a few times. The rearrangement uses TRBV6-4 and TRBJ2-3, with D possibly called TRBD1 or TRBD2 (6 bases each). The germline gives CDR1 MRHNA, CDR2 SNTAGT. V lost 3 bases to trimming and J lost 3 bases, with 10 bases between them. This CDR3 comprises 14 residues. CDR3: CASSEGGQTDTQYF. In DNA form, the CDR3 reads TGTGCCAGCAGTGAGGGGGGCCAGACAGATACGCAGTATTTT.

The gene calls are TRBV9 and TRBJ2-2; D is perhaps TRBD1 (6 bases). The CDR3 loop spans 15 amino acids. CDR1 and CDR2 from the germline V gene are SGDLS and YYNGEE. The germline V and J ends were trimmed by 2 bases and 7 bases, with 15 bases remaining between them. CDR3 bases: TGTGCCAGCAGCGTTTCCGGGACACAGGTCGGGGAGCTGTTTTTT. This translates into CASSVSGTQVGELFF. The full variable domain, in which reference TRBV9 and TRBJ2-2 provide the parts outside the CDR3, is DSGVTQTPKHLITATGQRVTLRCSPRSGDLSVYWYQQSLDQGLQFLIQYYNGEERAKGNILERFSAQQFPDLHSELNLSSLELGDSALYFCASSVSGTQVGELFFGEGSRLTVL.

The chain combines TRBV10-1 with TRBJ2-3; 7 positions agree with TRBD1. The germline V gene encodes CDR1 WNHNN and CDR2 SYGVQD (reference sequence). J lost 2 bases, V lost 2 bases, and 4 bases had no gene match. The CDR3 is made up of 15 amino acids. The CDR3 DNA sequence: TGCGCCAGCAGTGAGGTCGGGACAGCCACAGATACGCAGTATTTT. Encoded protein: CASSEVGTATDTQYF.

The chain combines TRBV27 with TRBJ2-3, with TRBD2 matching 11 bases. The V gene's germline CDR1 is MNHEY and CDR2 SMNVEV (reference sequence). Germline trimming cut 2 bases from V and 3 bases from J; bases unmatched to any gene: 4. The CDR3 has 16 amino acids. The CDR3 loop reads CASSLGSGGETDTQYF. The CDR3 DNA reads TGTGCCAGCAGTTTAGGTAGCGGGGGGGAGACAGATACGCAGTATTTT.

As for this clone: Distinct nucleotide sequences in the sample also encode this CDR3. J is TRBJ1-3 and V is TRBV9; possible D gene TRBD1, 5 bases. V was clipped by 0 bases and J by 3 bases, with 10 bases between them. The germline V gene has CDR1 SGDLS and CDR2 YYNGEE. This CDR3 has 15 amino acids. CDR3 protein: CASSVEGAYGNTIYF. The CDR3 DNA is TGTGCCAGCAGCGTAGAAGGGGCGTATGGAAACACCATATATTTT.

The chain joins TRBV27 to TRBJ2-5, with D perhaps matching TRBD1 (6 bases). The CDR3 has 14 residues. Trimming stripped 3 bases from V and 2 bases from J, with 10 bases between. Germline loops: CDR1 MNHEY, CDR2 SMNVEV (reference sequence). The DNA of the CDR3 is TGTGCCAGCAGTTTTCAGGGGCAGCAAGAGACCCAGTACTTC. Protein sequence: CASSFQGQQETQYF.

The V gene is TRBV5-1, the J gene TRBJ1-1; 9 nucleotides match TRBD1. Germline assignment: CDR1 SGHRS and CDR2 YFSETQ. J lost 5 bases, V lost 4 bases, and 6 bases had no gene match. The CDR3 is 14 residues long. CDR3 amino acids: CASSLDRGGTEAFF. CDR3 DNA: TGCGCCAGCAGCCTAGACAGGGGGGGTACTGAAGCTTTCTTT. The variable domain in full, completed from reference TRBV5-1 and TRBJ1-1, reads KAGVTQTPRYLIKTRGQQVTLSCSPISGHRSVSWYQQTPGQGLQFLFEYFSETQRNKGNFPGRFSGRQFSNSRSEMNVSTLELGDSALYLCASSLDRGGTEAFFGQGTRLTVV.

The rearrangement joins TRBV6-5 to TRBJ2-2; TRBD1 aligns across 7 bases. CDR1 and CDR2 from the germline V gene are MNHEY and SVGAGI. This CDR3 region has 13 residues. The junction had 6 bases not matched to a gene; V was cut back by 6 bases and J by 8 bases. CDR3 nucleotides: TGTGCCAGCAGCTGGCCCAGGGGGGGGGAGCTGTTTTTT. This gives the protein CASSWPRGGELFF.

The chain couples TRBV27 to TRBJ2-3; D gene unclear. The germline gives CDR1 MNHEY, CDR2 SMNVEV (reference sequence). This CDR3 comprises 13 residues. V was cut by 5 bases and J by 5 bases, with 11 bases left in between. CDR3 sequence reads: CASSGYSGDTQYF. As DNA, the CDR3 is TGTGCCAGCAGTGGCTATTCGGGAGATACGCAGTATTTT.

This clone was found once. The V call is TRBV5-1, the J call TRBJ1-1; no firm D call. Trimming shortened V by 1 base and J by 0 bases, and 10 bases separated the two germline ends. The CDR3 is made up of 15 amino acids. The germline CDR1 and CDR2 sequences are SGHRS and YFSETQ. DNA for the CDR3: TGCGCCAGCAGCTTGTCAAGACTGGTGAACACTGAAGCTTTCTTT. It codes for CASSLSRLVNTEAFF.

The chain uses TRBV10-3 and TRBJ2-7; 7 nucleotides line up with TRBD1. Germline loops: CDR1 ENHRY, CDR2 SYGVKD. The CDR3 is made up of 12 amino acids. J gave up 5 bases and V 10 bases, and 8 bases lay outside the gene matches. CDR3 sequence (DNA): TGTGCCACCAACAGGGGAGCGGACGAGCAGTACTTC. It encodes CATNRGADEQYF.

A note on this clone: A junction end diverges from the germline sequence, so it may reflect a read error. The V and J genes are TRBV7-3 and TRBJ2-2; 10 bases align to TRBD2. The CDR3 extends over 16 amino acids. Germline CDR1 SGHTA, CDR2 FQGTGA. The CDR3 nucleotides are TGTGCCAGCAGTTTAATAGCGGGGGGCCCAACCGGGGAGCTGTTTTTT. Translation: CASSLIAGGPTGELFF.

V usage is TRBV6-6 and J usage is TRBJ2-3, with 10 bases fitting TRBD2. Germline V CDR1 and CDR2: MNHNY, SVGAGI (reference sequence). The CDR3 sequence is 15 residues long. The junction had 8 bases not matched to a gene; V was cut back by 5 bases and J by 6 bases. The CDR3 protein is CASSNTAGGSDTQYF. CDR3 nucleotide sequence: TGTGCCAGCAGTAATACAGCGGGGGGGTCCGATACGCAGTATTTT.

The chain carries TRBV18 and TRBJ1-6, with TRBD1 matching 7 bases. Germline CDR1 is KGHSH and CDR2 is LQKENI. The CDR3 is 16 amino acids. V was clipped by 2 bases and J by 7 bases; unmatched bases: 8. The DNA for the CDR3 is TGTGCCAGCTCACCAAACAGGGGAACCCCGAATTCACCCCTCCACTTT. Protein: CASSPNRGTPNSPLHF.

The chain employs TRBV5-8 and TRBJ2-7; D is unclear. The V end lost 0 bases, the J end lost 5 bases, and 3 bases lay between the germline ends. Germline V lookup: CDR1 SGHTS, CDR2 YDEGEE. The CDR3 extends over 11 amino acids. The chain's CDR3 is CASSLADEQYF. CDR3 sequence (DNA): TGTGCCAGCAGCTTGGCCGACGAGCAGTACTTC.

The J gene is TRBJ2-1, the V gene TRBV18; possibly TRBD2 for D (6 bases). The CDR3 has 14 amino acids. The germline V and J ends were trimmed by 5 bases and 7 bases, with 15 bases remaining between them. Per the germline V gene, CDR1 is KGHSH and CDR2 is LQKENI. The CDR3 DNA reads TGTGCCAGCTCATCGGGGACTCCTAGGAATGAGCAGTTCTTC. As protein: CASSSGTPRNEQFF.

In this sample, this clone turned up once. J is TRBJ2-1 and V is TRBV29-1; TRBD2 aligns across 12 bases. Trimming at V came to 4 bases and at J to 6 bases, leaving 4 bases not matched to a gene. Germline CDR1 reads SQVTM; CDR2 reads ANQGSEA. The CDR3 runs to 14 residues. CDR3 protein: CSVGASGGGNEQFF. The CDR3 nucleotides read TGCAGCGTTGGAGCTAGCGGGGGGGGCAATGAGCAGTTCTTC.

Points on this clone: At the DNA level, this CDR3 is encoded by other sequences in the same sample as well. The chain carries TRBV27 and TRBJ1-2, with 7 bases lining up with TRBD1. With V trimmed by 4 bases and J by 4 bases, 6 bases remained unmatched. In germline, CDR1 is MNHEY, CDR2 SMNVEV (reference sequence). The CDR3 loop spans 14 amino acids. The CDR3 is CASSSGGQSYGYTF. Here the CDR3 DNA reads TGTGCCAGCAGTTCTGGGGGACAGAGCTATGGCTACACCTTC.

The chain carries TRBV30 and TRBJ1-4; tentative D call: TRBD1 (5 bases). Germline V gene lookup returns CDR1 GTSNPN and CDR2 SVGIG (reference sequence). Trimming shortened V by 8 bases and J by 1 base, and 11 bases separated the two germline ends. The CDR3 is 13 amino acids. The CDR3 loop reads CAQTRGTNEKLFF. CDR3 sequence (DNA): TGTGCCCAAACGAGGGGAACTAATGAAAAACTGTTTTTT.

The rearrangement uses TRBV5-1 and TRBJ2-4, with a possible D match to TRBD2 (5 bases). Germline V gene data show CDR1 as SGHRS and CDR2 as YFSETQ. Trimming removed 0 bases at V and 6 bases at J, with 13 bases between. The CDR3 has 15 residues. Written as DNA, the CDR3 is TGCGCCAGCAGCTTGGGATCAGGTGGAGGAAACATTCAGTACTTC. It codes for CASSLGSGGGNIQYF.

The chain combines TRBV7-8 with TRBJ2-7, with 9 nucleotides matching TRBD1. V shed 10 bases, J shed 3 bases, and the junction held 7 bases outside the gene matches. The CDR3 covers 13 residues. Looked up from germline, CDR1 is SGHVS and CDR2 is FQNEAQ. The CDR3 loop reads CATGGDRDYEQYF. CDR3 in DNA: TGTGCCACAGGGGGGGACAGGGACTACGAGCAGTACTTC.

This clone was found once. The chain recombines TRBV6-5 with TRBJ2-2; 8 bases match TRBD1. The CDR3 totals 14 residues. The V gene end was trimmed by 6 bases and the J gene end by 4 bases; junction bases not matched to a gene: 4. The germline V gene has CDR1 MNHEY and CDR2 SVGAGI. CDR3 in amino acids: CASSRTGSTGELFF. CDR3 nucleotide sequence: TGTGCCAGCAGCCGGACAGGGAGCACCGGGGAGCTGTTTTTT.

The chain combines TRBV19 with TRBJ1-2; weak D call: TRBD1 (6 bases). The V gene's germline CDR1 is LNHDA and CDR2 SQIVND (reference sequence). The CDR3 sequence is 13 residues long. Trimming took 5 bases from V and 4 from J, leaving 11 bases between them. DNA for the CDR3: TGTGCCAGTAGTTTGGACAGCCTCTATGGCTACACCTTC. Protein: CASSLDSLYGYTF. The variable domain in full, with the rest retrieved from reference TRBV19 and TRBJ1-2, is DGGITQSPKYLFRKEGQNVTLSCEQNLNHDAMYWYRQDPGQGLRLIYYSQIVNDFQKGDIAEGYSVSREKKESFPLTVTSAQKNPTAFYLCASSLDSLYGYTFGSGTRLTVV.

The genes are TRBV7-2 and TRBJ2-7; 14 bases line up with TRBD2. After removal of 5 bases from V and 2 bases from J, the junction contained 5 bases not matched to a gene. The CDR3 has 16 residues. Germline CDR1 and CDR2: SGHTA and FQGNSA. The DNA of the CDR3 is TGTGCCAGCAGCCTAGGACTAGCGGGGGGTCCCTACGAGCAGTACTTC. Residues: CASSLGLAGGPYEQYF.

The gene calls are TRBV2 and TRBJ2-7; TRBD2 matches 11 bases. V dropped 7 bases and J dropped 7; count of bases not matched to a gene: 12. Per the germline V gene, CDR1 is SNHLY and CDR2 is FYNNEI. The CDR3 length is 15 residues. The CDR3 spells CASTGGLAGGSEQYF. In nucleotides, the CDR3 is TGTGCCAGCACCGGAGGCCTAGCGGGGGGTAGTGAGCAGTACTTC.